One and the same sample provided the 20 T cell receptor beta chains below, sequenced in a study of blood T cell repertoires in COVID-19. The protocol was immunoSEQ multiplex PCR, while the TCRdb copy is restricted to in-frame clones and leaves out a portion. Altogether 88,000 or so clones are present, 75% to 85% being singletons, with the ten largest covering approximately 24%. The sequencing sample was made of peripheral blood. Every receptor here comes from a human donor in a cohort sampled during active COVID-19.

The genes are TRBV25-1 and TRBJ2-7; D not certain. Looked up from germline, CDR1 is MGHDK and CDR2 is SYGVNS. The CDR3 has 14 residues. Trimming took off 4 bases at V and 2 bases at J, with 12 bases between the two ends. DNA for the CDR3: TGTGCCAGCAGTGCCAGTTATCCACCCTACGAGCAGTACTTC. It yields the protein CASSASYPPYEQYF.

In this sample, this clone turned up a few times. The chain links TRBV29-1 to TRBJ1-2; D remains unclear. V was pared by 6 bases and J by 12 bases, with 20 bases between. The V gene's germline CDR1 is SQVTM and CDR2 ANQGSEA. The CDR3 runs 12 residues. CDR3 residues: CSVIVEILGDTF. The CDR3 bases are TGCAGCGTAATAGTGGAGATCCTGGGTGACACCTTC.

The gene calls are TRBV25-1 and TRBJ2-1, with TRBD2 matching 15 bases. The CDR3 runs 14 residues. J was trimmed by 9 bases and V by 4 bases; bases with no gene match: 1. The germline CDR1 and CDR2 sequences are MGHDK and SYGVNS. CDR3 sequence (DNA): TGTGCCAGCAGTGGGGGACTAGCGGGAGGTGAGCAGTTCTTC. Protein product: CASSGGLAGGEQFF.

The V gene is TRBV11-2, the J gene TRBJ2-7; 13 positions agree with TRBD2. In germline, CDR1 is SGHAT, CDR2 FQNNGV. The CDR3 contains 16 residues. Trimming at V came to 3 bases and at J to 5 bases, leaving 7 bases not matched to a gene. The CDR3 nucleotides are TGTGCCAGCAGCTTTTTCGGACTAGCGGGAGATCACGAGCAGTACTTC. It specifies CASSFFGLAGDHEQYF.

In this sample, this clone turned up once. This sequence joins TRBV11-2 and TRBJ1-1; no firm D call. Per germline, CDR1 SGHAT and CDR2 FQNNGV. V was clipped by 8 bases and J by 0 bases, with 7 bases between them. The CDR3 sequence is 12 residues long. CDR3 in amino acids: CASGQLNTEAFF. For the CDR3, the DNA is TGTGCCAGCGGGCAACTGAACACTGAAGCTTTCTTT.

This rearrangement joins TRBV2 to TRBJ2-5; TRBD2 matches 9 bases. Germline loops: CDR1 SNHLY, CDR2 FYNNEI. After removal of 5 bases from V and 1 base from J, the junction contained 5 bases not matched to a gene. The CDR3 runs 15 residues. This CDR3 reads CASSWLAGLQETQYF. CDR3 nucleotides: TGTGCCAGCAGTTGGCTAGCGGGACTCCAAGAGACCCAGTACTTC.

The J gene is TRBJ1-1, the V gene TRBV30, with D unclear. This CDR3 contains 13 residues. CDR1 is GTSNPN and CDR2 is SVGIG in the germline V gene (reference sequence). V gave up 0 bases and J gave up 1 base, with 6 bases separating them. The CDR3 sequence is CAWSVRGNTEAFF. CDR3 DNA sequence: TGTGCCTGGAGTGTACGGGGGAACACTGAAGCTTTCTTT.

V usage is TRBV24-1 and J usage is TRBJ2-5; 8 bases fit TRBD1. The germline CDR1 and CDR2 sequences are KGHDR and SFDVKD. CDR3 length equals 14 residues. The junction had 1 base not matched to a gene; V was cut back by 0 bases and J by 5 bases. CDR3 in amino acids: CATSDLTGGETQYF. DNA for the CDR3: TGTGCCACCAGTGATTTGACAGGGGGGGAGACCCAGTACTTC.

A few counts support this clone. V gene TRBV5-1 combines with J gene TRBJ2-7; 10 bases align to TRBD1. Germline V gene data show CDR1 as SGHRS and CDR2 as YFSETQ. The CDR3 runs 15 residues. Trimming took 3 bases from V and 3 from J; bases not matched to a gene: 6. The CDR3 reads CASSWGTGVNYEQYF. In nucleotides, the CDR3 is TGCGCCAGCAGCTGGGGGACAGGGGTAAACTACGAGCAGTACTTC.

The V and J genes are TRBV19 and TRBJ2-3; 13 bases are shared with TRBD2. V shed 7 bases and J 0 bases; nucleotides not matched to a gene: 10. This CDR3 has 18 residues. CDR1 is LNHDA, CDR2 SQIVND, per germline (reference sequence). The CDR3 nucleotides read TGTGCCAGTAACAAAGGAGGACTAGCGGGGGTGAGCACAGATACGCAGTATTTT. Its translation is CASNKGGLAGVSTDTQYF. Full variable domain (rest looked up from reference TRBV19 and TRBJ2-3): DGGITQSPKYLFRKEGQNVTLSCEQNLNHDAMYWYRQDPGQGLRLIYYSQIVNDFQKGDIAEGYSVSREKKESFPLTVTSAQKNPTAFYLCASNKGGLAGVSTDTQYFGPGTRLTVL.

This chain uses TRBV10-3 with TRBJ2-5; 7 bases map to TRBD2. V was pared by 4 bases and J by 4 bases, with 12 bases of the junction left unmatched. The CDR3 covers 16 residues. Germline CDR1 ENHRY, CDR2 SYGVKD. CDR3 sequence (DNA): TGTGCCATCAGTGTCGGCGGGAGCCCTGGGGGAGAGACCCAGTACTTC. It codes for CAISVGGSPGGETQYF.

The chain joins TRBV11-2 to TRBJ2-5; D perhaps matches TRBD2 (7 bases). The CDR3 is 16 amino acids. The germline CDR1 and CDR2 sequences are SGHAT and FQNNGV. Trimming took off 7 bases at V and 1 base at J, with 19 bases between the two ends. CDR3 amino acids: CASIRGAGKVQETQYF. In nucleotides, the CDR3 is TGTGCCAGCATCCGGGGGGCAGGGAAGGTCCAAGAGACCCAGTACTTC.

This clone was detected once. This chain joins TRBV7-9 and TRBJ1-4; D might be TRBD1 (5 bases). This CDR3 comprises 17 residues. CDR1 is SEHNR, CDR2 FQNEAQ, per germline (reference sequence). V was trimmed by 8 bases and J by 4 bases, leaving 23 bases between them. The CDR3 bases are TGTGCCAGCTTAGCAGCCTCGGGGCAGGGACTTAATGAAAAACTGTTTTTT. Amino acid sequence: CASLAASGQGLNEKLFF.

The rearrangement joins TRBV7-2 to TRBJ1-2; 8 bases agree with TRBD1. Germline assignment: CDR1 SGHTA and CDR2 FQGNSA. The CDR3 is 15 amino acids. The J segment lost 7 bases and the V segment lost 4 bases, leaving 11 bases of the junction unmatched. The CDR3 protein is CASSSSRDRLGGYTF. CDR3 sequence (DNA): TGTGCCAGCAGCTCGTCCCGGGACAGGCTAGGTGGCTACACCTTC.

In this sample, this clone turned up once. The rearrangement joins TRBV27 to TRBJ2-1, with a tentative D call TRBD1 (5 bases). Germline V CDR1 and CDR2: MNHEY, SMNVEV (reference sequence). Trimming stripped 3 bases from V and 6 bases from J, with 12 bases between. CDR3 size: 14 residues. CDR3 in amino acids: CASSLRQFLNEQFF. The DNA for the CDR3 is TGTGCCAGCAGTTTGAGACAGTTTCTCAATGAGCAGTTCTTC.

This rearrangement joins TRBV28 to TRBJ1-2; weak D call: TRBD1 (5 bases). V was trimmed by 3 bases and J by 5 bases, leaving 13 bases between them. CDR3 length: 14 residues. CDR1 is MDHEN, CDR2 SYDVKM, per germline. The CDR3 sequence is CASSFRRGSYGYTF. CDR3 bases: TGTGCCAGCAGTTTTAGGAGGGGTTCTTATGGCTACACCTTC.

The J gene is TRBJ2-3, the V gene TRBV3-1 (or the pseudogene TRBV3-2); 10 bases fit TRBD2. CDR3 length: 13 amino acids. Germline CDR1 is LGHDT and CDR2 is YNNKEL (reference sequence). The V segment lost 7 bases and the J segment 7 bases; nucleotides outside the gene matches: 5. The CDR3 sequence: CASKSSGSNTQYF. CDR3 DNA sequence: TGTGCCAGCAAATCTAGCGGGAGTAATACGCAGTATTTT.

V and J are TRBV15 and TRBJ2-1, with TRBD2 matching 11 bases. The length of the CDR3 is 16 residues. The V gene end was trimmed by 0 bases and the J gene end by 10 bases; junction bases not matched to a gene: 8. Germline assignment: CDR1 LNHNV and CDR2 YYDKDF (reference sequence). The CDR3 DNA reads TGTGCCACCAGCAGAGATCAGGGGCTAGCGGGAGGCGAGCAGTTCTTC. Its protein is CATSRDQGLAGGEQFF.

This sequence joins TRBV14 and TRBJ1-1; a possible D gene is TRBD1 (5 bases). Germline V CDR1 and CDR2: SGHDN, FVKESK. Trimming stripped 4 bases from V and 7 bases from J, with 13 bases between. This CDR3 region has 13 residues. Written as DNA, the CDR3 is TGTGCCAGCAGCCGCCAGGGCGTAAGTGAAGCTTTCTTT. Translated, it gives CASSRQGVSEAFF.

In this sample, this clone turned up many times. The chain carries TRBV20-1 and TRBJ2-7; D not resolved. V dropped 4 bases and J dropped 5 bases, with 9 bases sitting between them. The CDR3 has 11 amino acids. The germline gives CDR1 DFQATT, CDR2 SNEGSKA (reference sequence). The CDR3 reads CSATRVHEQYF. The CDR3 DNA sequence: TGCAGTGCTACCCGGGTCCACGAGCAGTACTTC.